Listed below are T cell receptor beta chains from one sample, sequenced in a study of cytomegalovirus exposure and HLA in healthy donors. Using immunoSEQ multiplex PCR, the repertoire was profiled, and TCRdb retains in-frame clones only, with some absent. The sample lists 130,000 or so clones, about four fifths seen once, with around 1% in the top ten. Material: PBMCs. These receptors were taken from a male donor in good health and CMV-seronegative. CDR3s include the opening cysteine and the closing phenylalanine or tryptophan. A D gene is named only where the DNA matches it firmly. Clone sizes are given selectively: once, few, many, or a class where the clone is expanded.

TRBJ2-5 - - TRBV7-7 TGTGCTAGCAGCCCCCAGATACAAGAGACCCAGTACTTC CASSPQIQETQYF
TRBJ2-3 TRBD2 few TRBV10-3 TGTGCCATCAATGAGTTGGGGGGGAGCACAGATACGCAGTATTTT CAINELGGSTDTQYF
TRBJ2-2 TRBD1 - TRBV9 TGTGCCAGCAGCGCGGGACAGGGCGCCGGGGAGCTGTTTTTT CASSAGQGAGELFF
TRBJ2-3 - - TRBV5-6 TGTGCCAGCAGCTCGCCAGGAGCGGATTACACAGATACGCAGTATTTT CASSSPGADYTDTQYF
TRBJ2-7 TRBD1 - TRBV7-9 TGTGCCAGCAGCTTAGCCCTCCCACAGGGGGACTACGAGCAGTACTTC CASSLALPQGDYEQYF
TRBJ1-4 - - TRBV7-8 TGTGCCAGCAGCCCACGCGGGGGACTGAGGATCCTTAATGAAAAACTGTTTTTT CASSPRGGLRILNEKLFF
TRBJ2-1 TRBD2 - TRBV13 TGTGCCAGCAGGGAGGGAACAAGCGGGGGAAGCAATGAGCAGTTCTTC CASREGTSGGSNEQFF
TRBJ2-7 TRBD1 once TRBV25-1 TGTGCCAGCAGCGTCCAAAGACAGGGGGCCGTTTCCTACGAGCAGTACTTC CASSVQRQGAVSYEQYF
TRBJ2-1 TRBD1 - TRBV7-9 TGTGCCAGCAGCTTAGGGGACAGTAATTACAATGAGCAGTTCTTC CASSLGDSNYNEQFF
TRBJ1-6 - - TRBV6-5 TGTGCCAGCAGTTCCGGACAGTATAATTCACCCCTCCACTTT CASSSGQYNSPLHF
TRBJ1-1 - - TRBV20-1 TGCAGTGCTGGGAAGACAGCTAAAGCTTTCTTT CSAGKTAKAFF
TRBJ2-7 - few TRBV6-5 TGTGCCAGCAGTCCCCGGGGGAGTGCCTACGAGCAGTACTTC CASSPRGSAYEQYF
TRBJ2-7 - few TRBV7-9 TGTTCCAGCAGCTTATCAGGGGTCGAGCAGTACTTC CSSSLSGVEQYF
TRBJ2-7 TRBD1 - TRBV7-2 TGTGCCAGCAGCCACAGGGGGACCCAGGGGGAGCAGTACTTC CASSHRGTQGEQYF
TRBJ1-2 TRBD1 - TRBV5-1 TGCGCCAGCAGCCCGGACAGGGGGAACTATGGCTACACCTTC CASSPDRGNYGYTF
TRBJ2-3 - - TRBV7-9 TGTGCCAGCAGCTTGTACAGTTTAAAAACAGATACGCAGTATTTT CASSLYSLKTDTQYF
TRBJ2-7 TRBD1 once TRBV14 TGTGCCAGCAGCCTGGGACAGGGGGGATCCTACGAGCAGTACTTC CASSLGQGGSYEQYF
TRBJ2-1 TRBD1 - TRBV28 TGTGCCAGCAGTTCCCCCGGGACAGGGCAGATTTACAATGAGCAGTTCTTC CASSSPGTGQIYNEQFF
TRBJ1-1 - - TRBV25-1 TGTGCCAGCAGTACCCCCGGGGGAAAAGCTTTCTTT CASSTPGGKAFF
TRBJ1-2 - - TRBV5-4 TGTGCCAGCAGCTTGGGAGGGGGGGCGATCGGCTACACCTTC CASSLGGGAIGYTF
TRBJ2-2 TRBD2 - TRBV27 TGTGCCAGCGGGGGGGGAACGAATTCCGGGGAGCTGTTTTTT CASGGGTNSGELFF
TRBJ2-7 TRBD2 once TRBV19 TGTGCCAGTAGTATGTCCCTAGCGGGGGGGCCGGTTGCCTACGAGCAGTACTTC CASSMSLAGGPVAYEQYF